The 30 T cell receptor beta chains presented below share a single source sample, sequenced in a study of molecular identifiers for immune sequencing clone quantification. MiXCR was run by TCRdb on the PCR reads, yielding one entry per CDR3 protein. The profile shows fewer than 45,000 distinct CDR3 sequences, less than 20% of them singletons. Sequenced material: naive CD8+ T cells from blood, with Jurkat cell RNA spiked in. As to subset: FACS-sorted CD8+CD4-CCR7+CD45RA+ naive T cells. These receptors were collected from a human donor in good health. Some libraries in this study had Jurkat cell RNA spiked in.

This clonotype was picked up many times. The chain couples TRBV7-2 to TRBJ1-3; D unclear. Germline V gene sequence: CDR1 SGHTA, CDR2 FQGNSA. The CDR3 spans 17 residues. Trimming took 4 bases from V and 8 from J, leaving 24 bases between them. DNA of the CDR3: TGTGCCAGCAGCTCCCGCCTCGGGCCTTCGGCCTGGGACACCATATATTTT. Its translation is CASSSRLGPSAWDTIYF. Full variable domain (missing parts from reference TRBV7-2 and TRBJ1-3): GAGVSQSPSNKVTEKGKDVELRCDPISGHTALYWYRQSLGQGLEFLIYFQGNSAPDKSGLPSDRFSAERTGGSVSTLTIQRTQQEDSAVYLCASSSRLGPSAWDTIYFGEGSWLTVV.

Many counts were recorded for this clonotype. This chain links TRBV28 with TRBJ2-1; 8 nucleotides agree with TRBD2. The V and J ends lost 5 bases and 3 bases, in that order; junction bases with no gene match: 6. Germline CDR1 MDHEN, CDR2 SYDVKM. The CDR3 runs 15 residues. The CDR3 protein is CASSVAGNYYNEQFF. CDR3 bases: TGTGCCAGCAGTGTAGCGGGGAACTACTACAATGAGCAGTTCTTC.

This chain uses TRBV6-1 with TRBJ2-1, with unresolved D. The CDR3 sequence is 13 residues long. The ends were cut back, 6 bases at V and 9 bases at J, with 15 bases in the middle. Germline loops: CDR1 MNHNS, CDR2 SASEGT. CDR3 residues: CASRRDLASEQFF. The CDR3 DNA sequence: TGTGCCAGCAGGCGAGATTTAGCAAGTGAGCAGTTCTTC.

Points on this clonotype: A single base separates this from a much larger clone, so it may be a read error. J is TRBJ2-5 and V is TRBV7-9; D gene unclear. The V end lost 7 bases, the J end lost 0 bases, and 0 bases lay between the germline ends. This CDR3 is 10 amino acids long. Germline CDR1 is SEHNR and CDR2 is FQNEAQ (reference sequence). As DNA, the CDR3 is TGTGCCAGCAACCAAGAGACCCAGTACTTC. This gives the protein CASNQETQYF.

The V call is TRBV15, the J call TRBJ2-1; D may match TRBD1 or TRBD2 (6 bases each). The CDR3 totals 15 residues. The germline gives CDR1 LNHNV, CDR2 YYDKDF (reference sequence). Trimming took off 0 bases at V and 4 bases at J, with 10 bases between the two ends. The CDR3 nucleotides are TGTGCCACCAGCAGAGAAGGGGGGCCATACAATGAGCAGTTCTTC. Protein: CATSREGGPYNEQFF.

This chain links TRBV23-1 with TRBJ2-7, with no clear D. TRBV23-1 qualifies as an ORF whose function is uncertain. Trimming stripped 0 bases from V and 3 bases from J, with 12 bases between. The CDR3 spans 15 residues. In DNA form, the CDR3 reads TGCGCCAGCAGTCAATCACCGGAAATGATCTACGAGCAGTACTTC. Residues: CASSQSPEMIYEQYF.

This clonotype has only a few counts. The rearrangement joins TRBV11-2 to TRBJ2-3; D gene ambiguous. Germline values: CDR1 SGHAT, CDR2 FQNNGV. Deletions cut 2 bases from V and 1 base from J, with 10 bases between. The length of the CDR3 is 15 residues. The CDR3 spells CASSLLEMGTDTQYF. The CDR3 DNA follows: TGTGCCAGCAGCTTATTAGAAATGGGCACAGATACGCAGTATTTT.

This clonotype qualifies as medium-sized. The genes are TRBV9 and TRBJ2-7; tentatively, D is TRBD1 (5 bases). Trimming cost V 3 bases and J 2 bases, with 12 bases left between them. CDR3 length equals 14 residues. CDR1 and CDR2 (germline): SGDLS, YYNGEE. CDR3 coding DNA: TGTGCCAGCAGCGCCCCAGGGTCCCCCTACGAGCAGTACTTC. Translated: CASSAPGSPYEQYF.

This chain joins TRBV11-2 and TRBJ2-3; weak D call: TRBD1 (5 bases). Germline V CDR1 and CDR2: SGHAT, FQNNGV. The CDR3 has 15 residues. Trimming removed 3 bases at V and 4 bases at J, with 14 bases between. The CDR3 DNA reads TGTGCCAGCAGCTTCTCAGGGTCCCCGTCAGATACGCAGTATTTT. Its protein product is CASSFSGSPSDTQYF.

The table lists this clonotype with many counts. This sequence joins TRBV28 and TRBJ2-5; D unresolved. This CDR3 is built from 11 residues. Germline-derived CDR1 and CDR2 are MDHEN and SYDVKM. The V end was cut by 1 base, the J end by 5 bases, with 2 bases between. This CDR3 is CASSLYETQYF. As DNA, the CDR3 is TGTGCCAGCAGTTTATATGAGACCCAGTACTTC. Using reference TRBV28 and TRBJ2-5 for the parts outside the CDR3, the full variable domain is DVKVTQSSRYLVKRTGEKVFLECVQDMDHENMFWYRQDPGLGLRLIYFSYDVKMKEKGDIPEGYSVSREKKERFSLILESASTNQTSMYLCASSLYETQYFGPGTRLLVL.

About this clonotype itself: A much larger clone lies one base from this, so it may be a read error. CDR3 nucleotide sequence: TGTGTCAGCAGCGTAGCTTTCGGGGGATCCTACGAGCAGTACTTC. It specifies CVSSVAFGGSYEQYF. This sequence joins TRBV9 and TRBJ2-7; weak D call: TRBD2 (6 bases). In germline, CDR1 is SGDLS, CDR2 YYNGEE. This CDR3 has 15 amino acids.

V usage is TRBV19 and J usage is TRBJ2-1; the match to TRBD1 covers 7 bases. With 7 bases clipped from V and 7 bases from J, the junction kept 7 bases outside the gene matches. Germline CDR1 reads LNHDA; CDR2 reads SQIVND (reference sequence). This CDR3 comprises 13 residues. The CDR3 DNA follows: TGTGCCAGTATGGAGACAGGGTTGAATGAGCAGTTCTTC. It is translated as CASMETGLNEQFF.

The chain links TRBV5-4 to TRBJ2-1, with D perhaps assigned TRBD1 or TRBD2 (5 bases each). The germline V and J ends were trimmed by 4 bases and 12 bases, with 11 bases remaining between them. CDR3 length equals 11 residues. In germline, CDR1 is SGHNT, CDR2 YYREEE (reference sequence). The CDR3 reads CASSQPGPQFF. The CDR3 DNA sequence: TGTGCCAGCAGCCAACCGGGGCCGCAGTTCTTC. The full variable domain, completed using reference TRBV5-4 and TRBJ2-1, is ETGVTQSPTHLIKTRGQQVTLRCSSQSGHNTVSWYQQALGQGPQFIFQYYREEENGRGNFPPRFSGLQFPNYSSELNVNALELDDSALYLCASSQPGPQFFGPGTRLTVL.

This clonotype was found many times. The chain combines TRBV5-8 with TRBJ2-7; the D gene is possibly TRBD1 (6 bases). V dropped 0 bases and J dropped 2 bases, with 9 bases sitting between them. The germline gives CDR1 SGHTS, CDR2 YDEGEE. The CDR3 totals 14 residues. As DNA, the CDR3 is TGTGCCAGCAGCTTGGACAGGGAACCCTACGAGCAGTACTTC. Encoded protein: CASSLDREPYEQYF. Full variable domain (missing parts from reference TRBV5-8 and TRBJ2-7): EAGVTQSPTHLIKTRGQQATLRCSPISGHTSVYWYQQALGLGLQFLLWYDEGEERNRGNFPPRFSGRQFPNYSSELNVNALELEDSALYLCASSLDREPYEQYFGPGTRLTVT.

This clonotype occurred many times. J is TRBJ1-6 and V is TRBV9; TRBD1 might be the D (5 bases). The CDR3 length is 15 residues. CDR1 and CDR2 (germline): SGDLS, YYNGEE. V was clipped by 2 bases and J by 6 bases, with 12 bases between them. The CDR3 reads CASSVGGGRNSPLHF. CDR3 bases: TGTGCCAGCAGCGTCGGCGGGGGTCGTAATTCACCCCTCCACTTT.

This clonotype has a count of ten or more. The V call is TRBV29-1, the J call TRBJ2-7, with 13 positions matching TRBD2. The CDR3 is 13 amino acids. CDR1 SQVTM and CDR2 ANQGSEA come from the germline V gene. The ends lost 6 bases at V and 3 bases at J; junction bases unmatched: 2. DNA of the CDR3: TGCAGCGTGGGACTAGCGGGAAGCTACGAGCAGTACTTC. It yields the protein CSVGLAGSYEQYF.

This clonotype was observed many times. The J gene is TRBJ2-7, the V gene TRBV15, with D perhaps matching TRBD2 (5 bases). CDR3 length equals 14 residues. The V and J ends lost 6 bases and 5 bases respectively, with 17 bases between them. Germline-derived CDR1 and CDR2 are LNHNV and YYDKDF (reference sequence). The CDR3 sequence is CATSVRGRSNEQYF. The CDR3 coding sequence is TGTGCCACCAGTGTTCGAGGGCGTTCGAACGAGCAGTACTTC. Together with reference TRBV15 and TRBJ2-7, the CDR3 gives the full variable domain: DAMVIQNPRYQVTQFGKPVTLSCSQTLNHNVMYWYQQKSSQAPKLLFHYYDKDFNNEADTPDNFQSRRPNTSFCFLDIRSPGLGDTAMYLCATSVRGRSNEQYFGPGTRLTVT.

There are many counts of this clonotype. The chain recombines TRBV10-3 with TRBJ2-7; D could derive from TRBD1 or TRBD2 (5 bases each). Germline CDR1 is ENHRY and CDR2 is SYGVKD. The CDR3 contains 14 residues. V was shortened by 4 bases and J by 2 bases, with 12 bases between the two germline ends. CDR3 region: CAISARDGTYEQYF. CDR3 DNA sequence: TGTGCCATCAGTGCCCGGGACGGCACCTACGAGCAGTACTTC.

Worth noting for this clonotype: This could be a read error, since a much larger clone is one nucleotide away. The rearrangement uses TRBV6-2 or TRBV6-3 and TRBJ2-7; perhaps TRBD1 as D (7 bases). The CDR3 totals 12 residues. Germline CDR1 reads MNHEY; CDR2 reads SVGEGT. The chain's CDR3 is CASLDQGEEQCF. The CDR3 bases are TGTGCCAGTCTCGATCAGGGGGAGGAGCAGTGCTTC.

This chain links TRBV9 with TRBJ1-5; the D gene is possibly TRBD1 (5 bases). The ends were cut back, 0 bases at V and 7 bases at J, with 8 bases in the middle. Germline V gives CDR1 SGDLS, CDR2 YYNGEE. CDR3 length: 13 residues. As DNA, the CDR3 is TGTGCCAGCAGCGTAGAGGGGAGACAGCCCCAGCATTTT. Translated, it gives CASSVEGRQPQHF.

As for this clonotype: An end of the junction does not agree with germline; a read error may underlie this. The chain is built from TRBV28 and TRBJ1-4; TRBD1 aligns across 7 bases. The CDR3 is 11 amino acids. The germline CDR1 and CDR2 sequences are MDHEN and SYDVKM. The CDR3 protein is CVSSPQGELFF. CDR3 sequence (DNA): TGTGTCAGCAGTCCTCAGGGGGAACTGTTTTTT. The full variable domain, rest sourced from reference TRBV28 and TRBJ1-4, is DVKVTQSSRYLVKRTGEKVFLECVQDMDHENMFWYRQDPGLGLRLIYFSYDVKMKEKGDIPEGYSVSREKKERFSLILESASTNQTSMYLCVSSPQGELFFGSGTQLSVL.

This clonotype was observed a few times. The genes are TRBV5-1 and TRBJ2-2; 12 bases are shared with TRBD2. This CDR3 contains 18 residues. The germline V gene has CDR1 SGHRS and CDR2 YFSETQ. Losses at the gene ends were 2 bases for V and 6 bases for J; bases not matched to a gene: 11. DNA for the CDR3: TGCGCCAGCAGCTTAGTGACTAGCGGGAGAGGATGGTCCGGGGAGCTGTTTTTT. Protein sequence: CASSLVTSGRGWSGELFF.

The chain links TRBV11-2 to TRBJ2-5; TRBD2 aligns across 8 bases. The CDR3 runs 14 residues. V lost 5 bases and J lost 2; bases outside the gene matches: 4. The V gene's germline CDR1 is SGHAT and CDR2 FQNNGV. Here the CDR3 DNA reads TGTGCCAGCAGCCAACTAGCGGATCAAGAGACCCAGTACTTC. Its translation is CASSQLADQETQYF.

This clonotype has at least ten counts. V usage is TRBV9 and J usage is TRBJ2-7; 8 bases line up with TRBD2. Germline V gives CDR1 SGDLS, CDR2 YYNGEE. The junction had 5 bases not matched to a gene; V was cut back by 0 bases and J by 3 bases. The CDR3 covers 15 residues. In DNA, the CDR3 is TGTGCCAGCAGCGTAGATCTTAGCGGGATCTACGAGCAGTACTTC. Amino acids: CASSVDLSGIYEQYF.

Worth noting for this clonotype: This may stem from a read error, because a much larger clone lies one nucleotide away. V gene TRBV4-2 combines with J gene TRBJ2-5; D is tentatively TRBD1 or TRBD2 (5 bases each). Germline V lookup: CDR1 LGHNA, CDR2 YNFKEQ. The V and J ends lost 3 bases and 4 bases respectively, with 12 bases between them. The CDR3 has 14 amino acids. The CDR3 loop is CASSHDPGGETQYF. The CDR3 DNA follows: TGTGCCAGCAGCCACGACCCTGGGGGAGAGACCCAGTACTTC.

This clonotype was recorded at least ten times. The chain joins TRBV6-5 to TRBJ2-1, with TRBD2 as a possible D gene (7 bases). The V gene's germline CDR1 is MNHEY and CDR2 SVGAGI. The CDR3 is 11 amino acids. V lost 11 bases and J 9 bases, leaving 14 bases between the germline ends. CDR3: CAGGGPGEQFF. The CDR3 nucleotides read TGTGCCGGGGGGGGGCCGGGTGAGCAGTTCTTC.

This clonotype rates as medium-sized (0.01 to 0.1%). V gene TRBV4-1 combines with J gene TRBJ2-3; weak D call: TRBD2 (5 bases). CDR1 is MGHRA, CDR2 YSYEKL, per germline. V dropped 0 bases and J dropped 9 bases, with 13 bases sitting between them. The CDR3 contains 14 residues. CDR3 sequence (DNA): TGCGCCAGCAGCCAAGATCGGAGAGGGTGGACGCAGTATTTT. It encodes CASSQDRRGWTQYF.

Points on this clonotype: A much larger clone sits a single nucleotide away, making a read error possible. The CDR3 carries no conserved terminal phenylalanine or tryptophan, so it likely arises from a read error. The chain combines TRBV9 with TRBJ2-5; weak D call: TRBD2 (5 bases). Germline V lookup: CDR1 SGDLS, CDR2 YYNGEE. The V end lost 2 bases, the J end lost 5 bases, and 10 bases lay between the germline ends. This CDR3 contains 13 residues. CDR3 region: CASSVPGDETQYL. In DNA form, the CDR3 reads TGTGCCAGCAGCGTTCCCGGGGATGAGACCCAGTACCTC.

This clonotype was observed at least ten times. This sequence joins TRBV29-1 and TRBJ2-3; D is uncertain. The ends were cut back, 4 bases at V and 6 bases at J, with 14 bases in the middle. This CDR3 region has 13 residues. Per germline, CDR1 SQVTM and CDR2 ANQGSEA. CDR3 sequence: CSVVAATSDTQYF. CDR3 nucleotides: TGCAGCGTTGTGGCAGCAACTTCGGATACGCAGTATTTT.

This clonotype was seen repeatedly, ten times or more. The chain carries TRBV7-8 and TRBJ2-3; TRBD2 agrees at 12 bases. Germline CDR1 and CDR2: SGHVS and FQNEAQ. The CDR3 is 16 residues long. Germline trimming cut 1 base from V and 4 bases from J; bases unmatched to any gene: 3. As DNA, the CDR3 is TGTGCCAGCAGCTTAGACCTAGCGGGAGGGTCAGATACGCAGTATTTT. The encoded protein is CASSLDLAGGSDTQYF.